The TCR beta chain under discussion was sequenced for a study of blood T cell repertoires in COVID-19. Across the whole study: Collection of acute and convalescent COVID-19 samples took place in the United States, Italy and Spain. In each case, the material was cDNA or gDNA derived from T cells, B-cell-depleted T cells, or PBMCs.

Recruited during active infection, patients (from Seattle) were subsequently followed longitudinally. In the study's own analysis: How many nucleated cells were present was estimated from reference gene primer amplification. The table came from immunoSEQ multiplex PCR; TCRdb's copy has only in-frame clones and leaves some out. V, J and clone size derive from that table, while D and trimming were established from the DNA sequence. Counted here are fewer than 300,000 clones, approximately 89% occurring once; the ten biggest clones make up over 2%. Material: peripheral blood. The TCR originated in a woman aged 30 to 39 with COVID-19, enrolled during active disease.

The CDR3 bases are TGTGCCAGCAGTCGTATTATGTGGGGAGACAATGAGCAGTTCTTC. Translation gives CASSRIMWGDNEQFF. The gene calls are TRBV7-9 and TRBJ2-1; D is possibly TRBD2 (5 bases). Germline loops: CDR1 SEHNR, CDR2 FQNEAQ (reference sequence). V shed 6 bases and J shed 5 bases, with 17 bases lying between them. There are 15 residues in the CDR3.